What follows are 4 T cell receptor beta chains derived from one specimen sequenced in a study of low-dose radiotherapy and immunotherapy resistance in tumors. TRAV- and TRBV-specific primers primed first-strand cDNA, covering alpha and beta chains. Amplification of TCRs used a constant-region primer and V-primer adapter for approximately 19 PCR cycles. TCRdb itself ran the reads through MiXCR, one entry per CDR3 protein. Here the sample spans about 14,000 distinct CDR3 sequences, roughly 70% being singletons. These receptors all come from a human donor with advanced metastatic prostate, ovarian, gallbladder or colorectal cancer (not recorded which). This table probably holds off-target reads from a library built for another chain.

The genes are TRBV6-8 and TRBJ2-7, with D perhaps TRBD2 (5 bases). CDR3 length: 15 residues. Trimming took off 5 bases at V and 3 bases at J, with 17 bases between the two ends. From germline, CDR1 is MNHGY and CDR2 SAAAGT. The chain's CDR3 is CASSTLSSGLYEQYF. For the CDR3, the DNA is TGTGCCAGCAGTACCTTGTCCAGCGGCCTCTACGAGCAGTACTTC.

V gene TRBV11-2 combines with J gene TRBJ2-4; 10 bases match TRBD2. The CDR3 has 19 amino acids. CDR1 is SGHAT, CDR2 FQNNGV, per germline. The V and J ends lost 5 bases and 1 base, in that order; junction bases with no gene match: 14. DNA for the CDR3: TGTGCCAGCAGCACCCCAAGGAGCGGGGGGGCCCCGGCCAAAAACATTCAGTACTTC. This codes for CASSTPRSGGAPAKNIQYF.

The chain uses TRBV19 and TRBJ1-5; 9 bases map to TRBD1. Trimming removed 5 bases from V and 4 bases from J; junction bases left unmatched: 6. The CDR3 is 15 residues long. Looked up from germline, CDR1 is LNHDA and CDR2 is SQIVND (reference sequence). The DNA for the CDR3 is TGTGCCAGTAGTCTCGGGGGACAGGGTAATCAGCCCCAGCATTTT. Protein product: CASSLGGQGNQPQHF.

This sequence joins TRBV10-3 and TRBJ2-2, with D perhaps TRBD2 (6 bases). Germline V gene sequence: CDR1 ENHRY, CDR2 SYGVKD. The CDR3 has 14 amino acids. V was clipped by 6 bases and J by 1 base, with 9 bases between them. The CDR3 nucleotides read TGTGCCATCAGGGGACTTGTGAACACCGGGGAGCTGTTTTTT. Protein: CAIRGLVNTGELFF.